This entry lists 23 T cell receptor beta chains sequenced from one sample in a study of blood T cell repertoires in COVID-19. The table came from immunoSEQ multiplex PCR; TCRdb's copy has only in-frame clones and leaves some out. The sample includes 75,000 to 100,000 clones, roughly 84% of them seen just once. Sequencing was done on a sample of peripheral blood. The receptor set was obtained from an elderly woman with acute or convalescent COVID-19.

The chain is built from TRBV3-1 (or the pseudogene TRBV3-2) and TRBJ2-7; unclear D gene. With 6 bases removed from V and 0 bases from J, the gap between germline ends came to 6 bases. The CDR3 spans 12 residues. CDR1 and CDR2 from the germline V gene are LGHDT and YNNKEL (reference sequence). As DNA, the CDR3 is TGTGCCAGCAGTCTCAGCTCCTACGAGCAGTACTTC. It yields the protein CASSLSSYEQYF.

The rearrangement uses TRBV4-1 and TRBJ2-3; 10 bases align to TRBD2. V gave up 0 bases and J gave up 2 bases; unmatched junction bases: 5. Germline values: CDR1 MGHRA, CDR2 YSYEKL. This CDR3 contains 17 residues. CDR3 sequence reads: CASSQEETSGNTDTQYF. The CDR3 bases are TGCGCCAGCAGCCAAGAAGAAACTAGCGGGAACACAGATACGCAGTATTTT.

This clone was recorded once. V and J are TRBV2 and TRBJ1-5; no reliable D call. CDR1 and CDR2 (germline): SNHLY, FYNNEI. There are 14 residues in the CDR3. The V end lost 4 bases, the J end lost 2 bases, and 9 bases lay between the germline ends. CDR3 in DNA: TGTGCCAGCAGTGCCACAACCGGCAATCAGCCCCAGCATTTT. This codes for CASSATTGNQPQHF.

V and J are TRBV5-8 and TRBJ1-1; D remains unclear. Germline V gives CDR1 SGHTS, CDR2 YDEGEE. V lost 3 bases and J 4 bases, leaving 13 bases between the germline ends. The CDR3 has 14 amino acids. CDR3 region: CASSSQRASTEAFF. The CDR3 DNA sequence: TGTGCCAGCAGCTCACAGAGGGCAAGCACTGAAGCTTTCTTT.

This chain uses TRBV6-2 or TRBV6-3 with TRBJ2-2; no clear D gene. The V end lost 2 bases, the J end lost 0 bases, and 10 bases lay between the germline ends. The CDR3 runs to 16 residues. CDR1 MNHEY and CDR2 SVGEGT come from the germline V gene. Here the CDR3 DNA reads TGTGCCAGCAGTTACCGCCGGAGATCGAACACCGGGGAGCTGTTTTTT. It translates to CASSYRRRSNTGELFF.

The V gene is TRBV6-5, the J gene TRBJ1-2; 7 bases align to TRBD1. V shed 7 bases and J 4 bases; nucleotides not matched to a gene: 6. Germline V lookup: CDR1 MNHEY, CDR2 SVGAGI. The CDR3 has 13 amino acids. The CDR3 nucleotides are TGTGCCAGCACTCTATCAGGGGGCTATGGCTACACCTTC. Its translation: CASTLSGGYGYTF.

V and J are TRBV5-6 and TRBJ2-3, with D perhaps matching TRBD1 (5 bases). Germline lookup yields CDR1 SGHDT and CDR2 YYEEEE. This CDR3 region has 14 residues. V lost 0 bases and J 0 bases, leaving 5 bases between the germline ends. The CDR3: CASSLDRSTDTQYF. DNA for the CDR3: TGTGCCAGCAGCTTGGACAGGAGCACAGATACGCAGTATTTT. Looking up the rest from reference TRBV5-6 and TRBJ2-3 gives the full variable domain: DAGVTQSPTHLIKTRGQQVTLRCSPKSGHDTVSWYQQALGQGPQFIFQYYEEEERQRGNFPDRFSGHQFPNYSSELNVNALLLGDSALYLCASSLDRSTDTQYFGPGTRLTVL.

Of note for this clone: Other DNA variants within this sample encode the same CDR3. In nucleotides, the CDR3 is TGTGCCAGTAGCGGGAGAGGTACCGGGGAGCTGTTTTTT. Translated: CASSGRGTGELFF. The chain links TRBV19 to TRBJ2-2; D may be TRBD2 (6 bases). The germline CDR1 and CDR2 sequences are LNHDA and SQIVND (reference sequence). The germline V and J ends were trimmed by 6 bases and 5 bases, with 10 bases remaining between them. This CDR3 spans 13 amino acids.

V and J are TRBV7-9 and TRBJ2-2, with a tentative D call TRBD1 (5 bases). Germline assignment: CDR1 SEHNR and CDR2 FQNEAQ (reference sequence). The CDR3 spans 18 residues. V shed 7 bases and J shed 0 bases, with 21 bases lying between them. This CDR3 is CASNQGPSDGPNTGELFF. The CDR3 DNA follows: TGTGCCAGCAACCAGGGTCCGTCGGACGGACCGAACACCGGGGAGCTGTTTTTT.

The V gene is TRBV2, the J gene TRBJ2-5; D remains ambiguous. Germline loops: CDR1 SNHLY, CDR2 FYNNEI. This CDR3 contains 11 residues. The V gene lost 8 bases and the J gene lost 5 bases, with 9 bases spanning the gap. CDR3 nucleotides: TGTGCCAGCGGCGGAGAGGAGACCCAGTACTTC. This gives the protein CASGGEETQYF.

This chain joins TRBV2 and TRBJ2-5, with D tentatively TRBD1 (7 bases). V lost 10 bases and J 5 bases, leaving 20 bases between the germline ends. The CDR3 contains 14 residues. Germline CDR1 and CDR2: SNHLY and FYNNEI. The CDR3 DNA follows: TGTGCCATCCCGGGGAGGACAGGCGGGGAGACCCAGTACTTC. Amino acid sequence: CAIPGRTGGETQYF.

The rearrangement joins TRBV10-1 to TRBJ2-2; 7 bases line up with TRBD2. The germline V gene encodes CDR1 WNHNN and CDR2 SYGVQD (reference sequence). The V and J ends lost 2 bases and 5 bases, in that order; junction bases with no gene match: 5. The CDR3 runs to 15 residues. DNA of the CDR3: TGCGCCAGCAGTGAGAGGCCGGGAGGTACCGGGGAGCTGTTTTTT. Protein: CASSERPGGTGELFF.

The chain recombines TRBV14 with TRBJ1-1; 7 bases fit TRBD1. After removal of 4 bases from V and 4 bases from J, the junction contained 6 bases not matched to a gene. The CDR3 totals 14 residues. Germline CDR1 SGHDN, CDR2 FVKESK. CDR3 coding DNA: TGTGCCAGCAGCCCGACAGGGCTTCTCACTGAAGCTTTCTTT. Its protein product is CASSPTGLLTEAFF.

The gene calls are TRBV6-1 and TRBJ1-2; tentatively, D is TRBD1 (6 bases). The V end was cut by 2 bases, the J end by 4 bases, with 8 bases between. Per the germline V gene, CDR1 is MNHNS and CDR2 is SASEGT. This CDR3 has 13 residues. The chain's CDR3 is CASSEPDSYGYTF. As DNA, the CDR3 is TGTGCCAGCAGTGAACCGGACAGCTATGGCTACACCTTC.

The chain links TRBV6-4 to TRBJ1-1; 10 bases match TRBD1. J lost 4 bases, V lost 8 bases, and 7 bases had no gene match. Germline assignment: CDR1 MRHNA and CDR2 SNTAGT. The CDR3 loop spans 14 amino acids. CDR3 coding DNA: TGTGCCAGCTCAATGCGACAGGGGGCCACTGAAGCTTTCTTT. It encodes CASSMRQGATEAFF.

The chain joins TRBV6-5 to TRBJ1-2; D might be TRBD1 (6 bases). Germline V gene lookup returns CDR1 MNHEY and CDR2 SVGAGI. This CDR3 comprises 13 residues. The V gene lost 0 bases and the J gene lost 13 bases, with 15 bases spanning the gap. In nucleotides, the CDR3 is TGTGCCAGCAGTTACTCCGGACAGTCGGAGACCACCTTC. Translation: CASSYSGQSETTF.

The gene calls are TRBV11-3 and TRBJ2-1; tentatively, D is TRBD2 (6 bases). There are 13 residues in the CDR3. V lost 5 bases to trimming and J lost 10 bases, with 15 bases between them. The germline CDR1 and CDR2 sequences are SGHNT and YENEEA. CDR3 bases: TGTGCCAGCAGCACCGGCGCCGGGAGCGAGCAGTTCTTC. Translated, it gives CASSTGAGSEQFF. The variable domain in full, completed from reference TRBV11-3 and TRBJ2-1, reads EAGVVQSPRYKIIEKKQPVAFWCNPISGHNTLYWYLQNLGQGPELLIRYENEEAVDDSQLPKDRFSAERLKGVDSTLKIQPAELGDSAVYLCASSTGAGSEQFFGPGTRLTVL.

The chain combines TRBV29-1 with TRBJ1-5, with TRBD1 identical over 7 bases. V dropped 6 bases and J dropped 3; count of bases not matched to a gene: 5. Germline V gene lookup returns CDR1 SQVTM and CDR2 ANQGSEA. The CDR3 length is 13 residues. The CDR3 loop is CSVMTGPNQPQHF. CDR3 nucleotides: TGCAGCGTCATGACAGGGCCCAATCAGCCCCAGCATTTT. Based on the CDR3 plus reference TRBV29-1 and TRBJ1-5, the full variable domain is SAVISQKPSRDICQRGTSLTIQCQVDSQVTMMFWYRQQPGQSLTLIATANQGSEATYESGFVIDKFPISRPNLTFSTLTVSNMSPEDSSIYLCSVMTGPNQPQHFGDGTRLSIL.

J is TRBJ1-2 and V is TRBV19; maybe TRBD1 (6 bases). The CDR3 consists of 14 residues. Germline lookup yields CDR1 LNHDA and CDR2 SQIVND (reference sequence). The germline V and J ends were trimmed by 0 bases and 3 bases, with 8 bases remaining between them. The CDR3 protein is CASSIEQGDYGYTF. The DNA of the CDR3 is TGTGCCAGTAGTATAGAACAGGGCGACTATGGCTACACCTTC.

The chain recombines TRBV4-2 with TRBJ2-1, with TRBD2 matching over 15 bases. CDR1 and CDR2 (germline): LGHNA, YNFKEQ. Germline trimming cut 2 bases from V and 5 bases from J; bases unmatched to any gene: 4. The CDR3 covers 17 residues. Here the CDR3 reads CASSQTGTSGGNNEQFF. The CDR3 DNA reads as TGTGCCAGCAGCCAAACTGGGACTAGCGGGGGGAACAATGAGCAGTTCTTC.

This clone was seen only a few times. The rearrangement uses TRBV4-1 and TRBJ1-4; 9 bases match TRBD1. The CDR3 contains 17 residues. Germline lookup yields CDR1 MGHRA and CDR2 YSYEKL. V trimming: 2 bases; J trimming: 6 bases; junction bases outside the gene matches: 10. CDR3 amino acids: CASSQTIPGQGYEKLFF. The CDR3 DNA follows: TGCGCCAGCAGCCAAACAATACCGGGACAGGGTTATGAAAAACTGTTTTTT.

The chain has TRBV10-3 and TRBJ1-1; 11 bases are shared with TRBD1. The trim removed 4 bases at V and 3 bases at J, leaving 7 bases unmatched. Germline CDR1 and CDR2: ENHRY and SYGVKD. This CDR3 has 16 amino acids. The CDR3 DNA reads as TGTGCCATCAGTGCGCGGGACAGGGGGTCAGACACTGAAGCTTTCTTT. Translating gives CAISARDRGSDTEAFF.

This rearrangement joins TRBV4-1 to TRBJ2-7; 11 nucleotides match TRBD1. The germline V gene has CDR1 MGHRA and CDR2 YSYEKL. V lost 1 base to trimming and J lost 3 bases; unmatched junction nucleotides: 14. The CDR3 has 19 residues. The CDR3 DNA sequence: TGCGCCAGCAGCCAAGGCGGGACAGGGGGTCGGTGGGGATTCTACGAGCAGTACTTC. It yields the protein CASSQGGTGGRWGFYEQYF.